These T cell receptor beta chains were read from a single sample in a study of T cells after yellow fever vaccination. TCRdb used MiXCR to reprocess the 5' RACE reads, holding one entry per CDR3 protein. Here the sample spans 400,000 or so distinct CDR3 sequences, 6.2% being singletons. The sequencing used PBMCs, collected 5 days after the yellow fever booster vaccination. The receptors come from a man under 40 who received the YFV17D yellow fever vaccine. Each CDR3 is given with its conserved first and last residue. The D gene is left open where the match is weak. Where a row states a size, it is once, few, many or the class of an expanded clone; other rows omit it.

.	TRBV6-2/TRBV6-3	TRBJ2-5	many	TGTGCCAGCAGTTACAAGGCTGAAGAGACCCAGTACTTC	CASSYKAEETQYF
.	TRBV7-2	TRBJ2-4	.	TGTGCCAGCAGCTTAGCCCAGACAGGCCTAGCCAAAAACATTCAGTACTTC	CASSLAQTGLAKNIQYF
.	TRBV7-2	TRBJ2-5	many	TGTGCCAGCACCCGAGAGGGAGTTCAGGGGCTGACCCAGTACTTC	CASTREGVQGLTQYF
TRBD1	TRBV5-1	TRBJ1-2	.	TGCGCCAGCAGCCAGGGGACAGCTCGGGGCTACACCTTC	CASSQGTARGYTF
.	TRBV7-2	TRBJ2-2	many	TGTGCCAGCAGCTTTATCGGGGAGCTGTTTTTT	CASSFIGELFF
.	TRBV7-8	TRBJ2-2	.	TGTGCCAGCAGCTCCCCACGGCAAGGGGACACCGGGGAGCTGTTTTTT	CASSSPRQGDTGELFF
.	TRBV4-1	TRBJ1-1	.	TGCGCCAGCAGCCAATTTAACACTGAAGCTTTCTTT	CASSQFNTEAFF
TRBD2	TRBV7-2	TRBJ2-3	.	TGTGCCAGCAGCTTACAGCGGGAAGATACGCAGTATTTT	CASSLQREDTQYF
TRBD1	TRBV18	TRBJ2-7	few	TGTGCCAGCTCACCAATGCTACAGGGGGCTGGAGAGCAGTACTTC	CASSPMLQGAGEQYF
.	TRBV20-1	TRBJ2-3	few	TGCAGTGCCCATACGCAGTATTTT	CSAHTQYF
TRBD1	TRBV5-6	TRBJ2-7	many	TGTGCCAGCAGCCCATGGGACAGGGAGTACGAGCAGTACTTC	CASSPWDREYEQYF
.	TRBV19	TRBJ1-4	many	TGTGCCAGTAGTGTTTCAGCCTACTCCGATGAAAAACTGTTTTTT	CASSVSAYSDEKLFF
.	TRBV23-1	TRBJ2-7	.	TGCGCCAGCAGTCCTAAACCTACCGGGACCTTCTCCTACGAGCAGTACTTC	CASSPKPTGTFSYEQYF
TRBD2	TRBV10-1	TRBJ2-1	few	TGCGCCAGCAGTGATACCCCGGGACTAGCGTATAGGGGCTCCTACAATGAGCAGTTCTTC	CASSDTPGLAYRGSYNEQFF
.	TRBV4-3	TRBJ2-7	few	TGCGCCAGCAGCCAAGAGCCGAGGGGTCCCCACGAGCAGTACTTC	CASSQEPRGPHEQYF
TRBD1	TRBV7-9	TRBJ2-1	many	TGTGCCAGCAGCCCCCGGGACAGGGGGCGGAATGAGCAGTTCTTC	CASSPRDRGRNEQFF
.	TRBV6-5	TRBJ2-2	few	TGTGCCAGCAGTTACTCTTCGGGAACGGGCGGGGAGCTGTTTTTT	CASSYSSGTGGELFF
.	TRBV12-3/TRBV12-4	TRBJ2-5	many	TGTGCCAGTATACAGGACGATCAAGAGACCCAGTACTTC	CASIQDDQETQYF
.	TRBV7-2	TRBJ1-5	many	TGTGCCAGCAGCTTATCCGACCCCTATAGCAATCAGCCCCAGCATTTT	CASSLSDPYSNQPQHF
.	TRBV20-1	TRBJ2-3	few	TGCAGTGCTAGACCCTGGGCGGGCACAGATACGCAGTATTTT	CSARPWAGTDTQYF
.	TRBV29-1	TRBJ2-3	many	TGCAGCGTCGTGGGGTTGTCTAGCACAGATACGCAGTATTTT	CSVVGLSSTDTQYF
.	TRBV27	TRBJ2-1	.	TGTGCCAGCAGTCTAGGAGAGGGAGTGGCCTACAATGAGCAGTTCTTC	CASSLGEGVAYNEQFF
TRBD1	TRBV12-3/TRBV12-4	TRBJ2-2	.	TGTGCCAGCAGTTCCGTGGGACAGCTCACCGGGGAGCTGTTTTTT	CASSSVGQLTGELFF
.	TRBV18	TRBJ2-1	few	TGTGCCAGCTCACCTCAGAAAGGGCACGTCGGCGATGAGCAGTTCTTC	CASSPQKGHVGDEQFF